Presented here are 17 T cell receptor beta chains from one specimen sequenced in a study of post-analysis software for immune sequencing data. Their antigen targets remain unknown. Findings and caveats of the study: The five TRBV segments detected at higher frequency in patients than in controls included TRBV5-6, TRBV5-1 and TRBV20-1.

TCR beta libraries were prepared from cDNA with unique molecular identifiers. TCRdb passed the PCR reads through MiXCR, listing each CDR3 protein once. The table has under 900,000 distinct CDR3 sequences, roughly 50% seen once. Sequencing was done on a sample of blood. The receptors here all came from a girl between 5 and 17 years old with multiple sclerosis.

This clonotype turned up a few times. V is TRBV5-1 and J is TRBJ2-4; TRBD2 aligns across 7 bases. The end of the DNA is better explained by TRBJ2-7, so the J call may be wrong. The length of the CDR3 is 15 residues. CDR1 is SGHRS, CDR2 YFSETQ, per germline. The CDR3 sequence: CASSLARERTDEQYF. CDR3 in DNA: TGCGCCAGCAGCTTGGCGCGGGAGAGGACTGACGAGCAGTACTTC.

The chain employs TRBV20-1 and TRBJ2-7; maybe TRBD1 (6 bases). The germline V and J ends were trimmed by 3 bases and 4 bases, with 13 bases remaining between them. CDR3 length: 13 amino acids. Germline V CDR1 and CDR2: DFQATT, SNEGSKA (reference sequence). The CDR3 DNA sequence: TGCAGTGCTAGTAACAGGGAACTATACGAGCAGTACTTC. It is translated as CSASNRELYEQYF.

This rearrangement joins TRBV4-1 to TRBJ2-7, with TRBD1 as a possible D gene (5 bases). This CDR3 has 14 amino acids. Looked up from germline, CDR1 is MGHRA and CDR2 is YSYEKL. V was cut by 4 bases and J by 1 base, with 11 bases left in between. In DNA form, the CDR3 reads TGCGCCAGCAGCCTTACCGACAGATCCTACGAGCAGTACTTC. Amino acid sequence: CASSLTDRSYEQYF.

The rearrangement uses TRBV5-4 and TRBJ2-7; 7 nucleotides agree with TRBD2. Germline lookup yields CDR1 SGHNT and CDR2 YYREEE (reference sequence). With V trimmed by 4 bases and J by 5 bases, 6 bases remained unmatched. The CDR3 runs 13 residues. The CDR3 here is CASSTLGRDEQYF. The CDR3 nucleotides are TGTGCCAGCAGCACTTTGGGGAGGGACGAGCAGTACTTC.

This clonotype was counted a few times. The chain uses TRBV20-1 and TRBJ1-3; D is undetermined. The CDR3 spans 13 residues. Germline V CDR1 and CDR2: DFQATT, SNEGSKA (reference sequence). The germline V and J ends were trimmed by 1 base and 1 base, with 5 bases remaining between them. CDR3 sequence: CSARVLSGNTIYF. The CDR3, as DNA: TGCAGTGCTAGAGTCCTGTCTGGAAACACCATATATTTT.

V and J are TRBV10-1 and TRBJ2-7, with TRBD1 identical over 10 bases. The V gene's germline CDR1 is WNHNN and CDR2 SYGVQD (reference sequence). V gave up 0 bases and J gave up 2 bases; unmatched junction bases: 7. The CDR3 covers 17 residues. CDR3 sequence (DNA): TGCGCCAGCAGTGAGTCTCCGGGACAGGGGCCACCCTACGAGCAGTACTTC. Its protein is CASSESPGQGPPYEQYF.

The J gene is TRBJ2-5, the V gene TRBV12-3 or TRBV12-4; 13 bases align to TRBD2. The CDR3 is made up of 14 amino acids. Losses at the gene ends were 7 bases for V and 11 bases for J; bases not matched to a gene: 10. CDR3 protein: CASKLAGGFDEQYF. For the CDR3, the DNA is TGTGCCAGCAAACTAGCGGGAGGGTTCGATGAGCAGTACTTC.

The chain carries TRBV6-2 or TRBV6-3 and TRBJ2-7, with 12 bases matching TRBD2. CDR3 size: 15 residues. V lost 6 bases to trimming and J lost 3 bases; unmatched junction nucleotides: 6. CDR1 is MNHEY and CDR2 is SVGEGT in the germline V gene. CDR3 coding DNA: TGTGCCAGCAGAGACGGGACTAGCGGGTACTACGAGCAGTACTTC. It encodes CASRDGTSGYYEQYF.

The chain is built from TRBV9 and TRBJ2-3; D not resolved. The ends were cut back, 7 bases at V and 2 bases at J, with 20 bases in the middle. The CDR3 runs to 16 residues. The germline CDR1 and CDR2 sequences are SGDLS and YYNGEE. Written as DNA, the CDR3 is TGTGCCAGCGGTCAGGATGCCAGCCTGGCCACAGATACGCAGTATTTT. Translating it yields CASGQDASLATDTQYF.

This clonotype was detected once. This chain joins TRBV5-1 and TRBJ2-1, with TRBD2 as a possible D gene (5 bases). Trimming left V 2 bases short and J 4 bases short, with 13 bases between. The CDR3 extends over 15 amino acids. The germline gives CDR1 SGHRS, CDR2 YFSETQ. The CDR3 DNA reads as TGCGCCAGCAGCTTTCAAACGACTATTTACAATGAGCAGTTCTTC. As protein: CASSFQTTIYNEQFF.

CDR3 residues: CATSRDTSGVFEQYF. DNA for the CDR3: TGTGCCACCAGCAGAGATACTAGCGGGGTCTTTGAGCAGTACTTC. This chain links TRBV15 with TRBJ2-7, with TRBD2 identical over 10 bases. Germline CDR1 is LNHNV and CDR2 is YYDKDF (reference sequence). The CDR3 is 15 amino acids. The V segment lost 0 bases and the J segment 7 bases; nucleotides outside the gene matches: 6.

The chain carries TRBV25-1 and TRBJ2-7; 8 bases map to TRBD2. Germline V CDR1 and CDR2: MGHDK, SYGVNS. The V gene end was trimmed by 1 base and the J gene end by 6 bases; junction bases not matched to a gene: 8. This CDR3 is 15 amino acids long. CDR3 region: CASSEFGGAIGEQYF. The CDR3 DNA follows: TGTGCCAGCAGTGAATTCGGGGGGGCGATAGGCGAGCAGTACTTC.

V and J are TRBV20-1 and TRBJ2-7; TRBD2 matches at 13 bases. The CDR3 loop spans 16 amino acids. Germline CDR1 is DFQATT and CDR2 is SNEGSKA (reference sequence). After removal of 5 bases from V and 4 bases from J, the junction contained 11 bases not matched to a gene. The CDR3 DNA reads as TGCAGTGCTCGGCGACTAGCGGGAGGCTCGGGGTACGAGCAGTACTTC. It encodes CSARRLAGGSGYEQYF.

V gene TRBV9 combines with J gene TRBJ2-7; TRBD1 agrees at 7 bases. Germline assignment: CDR1 SGDLS and CDR2 YYNGEE. J gave up 3 bases and V 1 base, and 4 bases lay outside the gene matches. The CDR3 covers 14 residues. This CDR3 is CASSVQGEGYEQYF. Written as DNA, the CDR3 is TGTGCCAGCAGCGTACAGGGGGAAGGCTACGAGCAGTACTTC.

The chain combines TRBV6-1 with TRBJ1-2; possibly TRBD1 for D (5 bases). CDR3 length: 15 amino acids. Trimming took 2 bases from V and 8 from J, leaving 18 bases between them. In germline, CDR1 is MNHNS, CDR2 SASEGT. The CDR3 sequence: CASSEHYRSYQGYTF. The CDR3 DNA follows: TGTGCCAGCAGTGAACATTACAGGAGCTATCAAGGCTACACCTTC.

This clonotype was seen more than once but under ten times. The chain links TRBV12-3 or TRBV12-4 to TRBJ2-7, with D unresolved. The CDR3 is made up of 12 amino acids. With 3 bases removed from V and 2 bases from J, the gap between germline ends came to 5 bases. The CDR3 region is CASSFRTYEQYF. DNA of the CDR3: TGTGCCAGCAGTTTTCGAACCTACGAGCAGTACTTC.

This clonotype has a handful of counts. The rearrangement joins TRBV9 to TRBJ2-6; TRBD2 is a possible D gene (7 bases). Per germline, CDR1 SGDLS and CDR2 YYNGEE. V was trimmed by 0 bases and J by 0 bases, leaving 16 bases between them. This CDR3 spans 19 amino acids. This CDR3 is CASSVGSGEGSSGANVLTF. The CDR3 nucleotides read TGTGCCAGCAGCGTAGGATCAGGGGAGGGCAGCTCTGGGGCCAACGTCCTGACTTTC.